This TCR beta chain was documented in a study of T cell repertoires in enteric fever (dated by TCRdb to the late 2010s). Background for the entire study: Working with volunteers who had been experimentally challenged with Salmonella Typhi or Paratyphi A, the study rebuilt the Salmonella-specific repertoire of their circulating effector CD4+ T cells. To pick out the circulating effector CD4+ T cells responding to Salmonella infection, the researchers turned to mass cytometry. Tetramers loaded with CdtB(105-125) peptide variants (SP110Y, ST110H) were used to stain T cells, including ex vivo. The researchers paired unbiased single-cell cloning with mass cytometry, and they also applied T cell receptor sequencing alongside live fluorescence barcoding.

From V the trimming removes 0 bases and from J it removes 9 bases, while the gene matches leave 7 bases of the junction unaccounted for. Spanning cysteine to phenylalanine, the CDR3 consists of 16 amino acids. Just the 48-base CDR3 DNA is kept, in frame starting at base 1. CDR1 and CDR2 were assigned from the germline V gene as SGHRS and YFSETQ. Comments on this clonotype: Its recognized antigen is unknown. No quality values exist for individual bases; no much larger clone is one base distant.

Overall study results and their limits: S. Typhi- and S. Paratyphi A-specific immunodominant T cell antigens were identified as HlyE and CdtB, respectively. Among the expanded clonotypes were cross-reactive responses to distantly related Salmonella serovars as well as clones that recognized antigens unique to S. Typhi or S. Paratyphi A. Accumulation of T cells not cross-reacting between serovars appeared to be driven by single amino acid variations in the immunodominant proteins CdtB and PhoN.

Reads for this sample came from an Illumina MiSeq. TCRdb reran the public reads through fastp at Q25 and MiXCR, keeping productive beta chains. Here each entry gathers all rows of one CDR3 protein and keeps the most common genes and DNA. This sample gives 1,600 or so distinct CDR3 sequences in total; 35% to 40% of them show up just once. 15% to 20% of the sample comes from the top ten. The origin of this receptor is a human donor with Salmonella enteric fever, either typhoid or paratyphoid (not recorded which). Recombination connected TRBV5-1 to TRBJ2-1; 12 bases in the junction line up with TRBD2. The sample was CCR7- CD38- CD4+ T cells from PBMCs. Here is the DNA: TGCGCCAGCAGCTTGGAATCCCTAGCGGGAGGGGCTGAGCAGTTCTTC. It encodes CASSLESLAGGAEQFF.